The T cell receptor beta chain described here comes from a study of T cell changes during pregnancy in multiple sclerosis. This CDR3 spans 14 amino acids. The germline CDR1 and CDR2 sequences are MRHNA and SNTAGT. V was trimmed by 3 bases and J by 9 bases, leaving 12 bases between them. Sequenced by immunoSEQ multiplex PCR; TCRdb stores in-frame clones only, minus some. The table lists tens of thousands of clones, around 92% of them singletons, with approximately 0.15% in the top ten. The chain links TRBV6-4 to TRBJ1-6; tentative D call: TRBD1 (6 bases). This receptor was obtained from a female donor in good health, enrolled as a control in a pregnancy study. The sample consisted of CD4+ T cells from peripheral blood mononuclear cells, taken after pregnancy. This chain's CDR3 is CASSEVQGASPLHF. CDR3 nucleotides: TGTGCCAGCAGTGAGGTACAGGGTGCTTCACCCCTCCACTTT.